The T cell receptor beta chain under discussion was sequenced for a study of T cell repertoires in cytomegalovirus infection. TCRdb reanalysed the reads using MiXCR and keeps one entry per CDR3 protein. The sample carries 200,000 to 300,000 distinct CDR3 sequences, approximately 13% recorded once. Regarding the study as a whole: CMV-specific TCR beta clonotypes restricted by HLA-C dominated the ex vivo response.

This clonotype was picked up many times. Its antigen is unknown. The V and J ends lost 4 bases and 5 bases respectively, with 11 bases between them. The CDR3 length is 12 residues. Germline CDR1 DFQATT, CDR2 SNEGSKA (reference sequence). The sequence was obtained from a human donor in good health (CMV status not recorded). Some clones in this sample may be carry-over from other donors' samples. The J gene is TRBJ2-5, the V gene TRBV20-1; D could derive from TRBD1 or TRBD2 (5 bases each). The source material was PBMCs. Here the CDR3 reads CSATGDGETQYF. CDR3 nucleotides: TGCAGTGCTACCGGGGACGGGGAGACCCAGTACTTC.